This TCR beta chain was recorded in a study of cytomegalovirus exposure and HLA in healthy donors. Amplification used 60 Vbeta primers and 13 Jbeta primers. The repertoire was sequenced with immunoSEQ multiplex PCR; TCRdb's copy has only in-frame clones and lacks some. The sample lists 150,000 to 200,000 clones, roughly 80% occurring once. There are 15 residues in the CDR3. The germline gives CDR1 SNHLY, CDR2 FYNNEI. Trimming at V came to 6 bases and at J to 4 bases, leaving 11 bases not matched to a gene. The origin of this receptor is a man in his fifties or sixties in good health and CMV-seronegative. This chain joins TRBV2 and TRBJ2-5; 7 nucleotides line up with TRBD2. Sequenced sample: PBMCs. Here the CDR3 reads CASSPRTSSVETQYF. The CDR3 DNA follows: TGTGCCAGCAGCCCGAGGACTAGTAGTGTAGAGACCCAGTACTTC.